The 21 T cell receptor beta chains in this list originate from one sample, sequenced in a study of Graves' ophthalmopathy and Graves' hyperthyroidism (dated by TCRdb to the late 2010s). Instrument used: Illumina HiSeq 2000. TCR beta CDR3 regions were amplified from RNA transcripts for repertoire sequencing. The first round of RT-PCR was done with HTBI primers and the Qiagen OneStep RT-PCR kit, and was followed by a second round of multiplex PCR, then size selection and purification. TCRdb itself trimmed the public reads at Q25 with fastp, ran MiXCR and retained productive beta chains. Every entry covers one CDR3 protein and lists the most common genes and DNA from its rows. In this sample the table shows about 210,000 distinct CDR3 sequences, 25% to 30% of which occur a single time. Around 9.8% of the sample is taken by the ten largest. The sequencing sample was made of peripheral blood. The receptor source for this set is a man aged 50 or older with Graves' ophthalmopathy. Donor details come from another sample of the same person, matched by shared clones.

This clonotype was observed many times. The V and J genes are TRBV28 and TRBJ1-5, with a weak D call TRBD1 (6 bases). This CDR3 region has 16 residues. Germline lookup yields CDR1 MDHEN and CDR2 SYDVKM. V lost 7 bases, J lost 5 bases, and 21 bases lay in between. The CDR3 DNA is TGTGCCAGCATACCTCTGCGGGGGGCGAGGTATCAGCCCCAGCATTTT. This gives the protein CASIPLRGARYQPQHF.

This clonotype was seen at least ten times. The chain recombines TRBV27 with TRBJ2-2; 7 bases align to TRBD2. CDR1 MNHEY and CDR2 SMNVEV come from the germline V gene (reference sequence). The CDR3 covers 19 residues. With 2 bases clipped from V and 2 bases from J, the junction kept 14 bases outside the gene matches. The CDR3 DNA is TGTGCCAGCAGTTTAAGGGTGTGGGGAGCTAGCGGTAACACCGGGGAGCTGTTTTTT. Its protein is CASSLRVWGASGNTGELFF.

This clonotype was recorded many times. The chain couples TRBV7-2 to TRBJ2-7, with D perhaps being TRBD1 or TRBD2 (6 bases each). Trimming cost V 5 bases and J 4 bases, with 18 bases left between them. The CDR3 is 15 amino acids. Germline V gives CDR1 SGHTA, CDR2 FQGNSA. CDR3 amino acids: CASSPTGAGTYEQYF. Written as DNA, the CDR3 is TGTGCCAGCAGCCCCACGGGGGCGGGGACTTACGAGCAGTACTTC.

In this sample, this clonotype turned up many times. The rearrangement uses TRBV6-5 and TRBJ1-2; D not certain. The germline gives CDR1 MNHEY, CDR2 SVGAGI. The V end lost 4 bases, the J end lost 4 bases, and 4 bases lay between the germline ends. CDR3 length: 11 amino acids. The CDR3 is CASSSRYGYTF. CDR3 nucleotide sequence: TGTGCCAGCAGTTCCCGCTATGGCTACACCTTC.

This clonotype was found many times. CDR3 residues: CASSTQGIGYTF. As DNA, the CDR3 is TGTGCCAGCAGTACACAGGGAATCGGCTACACCTTC. V is TRBV28 and J is TRBJ1-2, with D possibly being TRBD1 (6 bases). CDR1 is MDHEN and CDR2 is SYDVKM in the germline V gene. The CDR3 is 12 residues long. V was shortened by 5 bases and J by 8 bases, with 12 bases between the two germline ends.

The sample holds many counts of this clonotype. The chain employs TRBV28 and TRBJ2-7, with D hard to call. V was trimmed by 5 bases and J by 5 bases, leaving 13 bases between them. CDR3 length equals 13 residues. Germline values: CDR1 MDHEN, CDR2 SYDVKM. CDR3 sequence: CASSPGPTNEQYF. The CDR3 coding sequence is TGTGCCAGCAGTCCGGGCCCCACGAACGAGCAGTACTTC.

This chain joins TRBV7-6 and TRBJ2-2, with no clear D. The germline V gene has CDR1 SGHVS and CDR2 FNYEAQ. The V gene lost 7 bases and the J gene lost 6 bases, with 12 bases spanning the gap. CDR3 length: 13 amino acids. The CDR3 spells CASKTIGSGELFF. The CDR3 coding sequence is TGTGCCAGCAAAACGATCGGGTCCGGGGAGCTGTTTTTT.

This clonotype showed up many times. J is TRBJ2-5 and V is TRBV11-2; 7 bases are shared with TRBD1. Germline CDR1 SGHAT, CDR2 FQNNGV. With 5 bases clipped from V and 5 bases from J, the junction kept 11 bases outside the gene matches. There are 15 residues in the CDR3. CDR3 DNA sequence: TGTGCCAGCAGCCACGTGGCCGACAGGGTTGAGACCCAGTACTTC. It encodes CASSHVADRVETQYF.

This clonotype was observed many times. For the CDR3, the DNA is TGTGCCAGCAGTAACCCGGGACTAATACGATGGGAGTACTTC. It specifies CASSNPGLIRWEYF. The J gene is TRBJ2-4, the V gene TRBV6-2 or TRBV6-3, with 7 bases that match TRBD2. This CDR3 region has 14 residues. From germline, CDR1 is MNHEY and CDR2 SVGEGT. The V gene end was trimmed by 5 bases and the J gene end by 14 bases; junction bases not matched to a gene: 15.

CDR3 in amino acids: CASRMPGGANTGELFF. The CDR3 DNA reads TGTGCCAGCAGGATGCCCGGGGGCGCGAACACCGGGGAGCTGTTTTTT. The J gene is TRBJ2-2, the V gene TRBV12-3 or TRBV12-4, with D perhaps assigned TRBD1 or TRBD2 (6 bases each). The CDR3 runs 16 residues. Trimming removed 6 bases at V and 0 bases at J, with 14 bases between.

This clonotype was counted at least ten times. J is TRBJ2-5 and V is TRBV5-6; D unresolved. The CDR3 spans 11 residues. CDR1 is SGHDT and CDR2 is YYEEEE in the germline V gene. V dropped 3 bases and J dropped 3 bases, with 3 bases sitting between them. The CDR3 bases are TGTGCCAGCAGCTGGAAAGAGACCCAGTACTTC. Amino acid sequence: CASSWKETQYF.

Only one count was recorded for this clonotype. The rearrangement joins TRBV20-1 to TRBJ1-5; TRBD1 agrees at 7 bases. Trimming took 5 bases from V and 5 from J; bases not matched to a gene: 15. From germline, CDR1 is DFQATT and CDR2 SNEGSKA (reference sequence). The CDR3 is 16 residues long. The CDR3, as DNA: TGCAGTGCTGGTGGAGAAGGGGGCGTCGGACATCAGCCCCAGCATTTT. Translation: CSAGGEGGVGHQPQHF.

This clonotype has a count of ten or more. V usage is TRBV20-1 and J usage is TRBJ2-7, with TRBD1 as a possible D gene (6 bases). Trimming cost V 6 bases and J 4 bases, with 10 bases left between them. CDR1 and CDR2 from the germline V gene are DFQATT and SNEGSKA (reference sequence). This CDR3 is built from 11 residues. CDR3 sequence reads: CSAVTGYEQYF. The DNA for the CDR3 is TGCAGTGCGGTGACAGGTTACGAGCAGTACTTC.

This clonotype was seen at least ten times. The chain is built from TRBV29-1 and TRBJ1-1; D might be TRBD1 (6 bases). Trimming shortened V by 5 bases and J by 3 bases, and 13 bases separated the two germline ends. Germline V CDR1 and CDR2: SQVTM, ANQGSEA. The length of the CDR3 is 13 residues. The DNA for the CDR3 is TGCAGCGTTACAGGGAGTAGGGACACTGAAGCTTTCTTT. Its protein product is CSVTGSRDTEAFF.

This clonotype was recorded at least ten times. The chain combines TRBV20-1 with TRBJ1-1, with 11 bases lining up with TRBD1. Germline trimming cut 7 bases from V and 11 bases from J; bases unmatched to any gene: 21. Per germline, CDR1 DFQATT and CDR2 SNEGSKA (reference sequence). The CDR3 is 16 residues long. The CDR3 nucleotides read TGCAGTGACAGAGGGGGAGCGTTGATGGGACAGGGGGACGCTTTCTTT. Translation gives CSDRGGALMGQGDAFF.

This clonotype was recorded at least ten times. The rearrangement links TRBV28 to TRBJ2-7, with TRBD2 identical over 9 bases. Germline V gives CDR1 MDHEN, CDR2 SYDVKM. The length of the CDR3 is 16 residues. Trimming removed 3 bases from V and 2 bases from J; junction bases left unmatched: 8. CDR3 sequence reads: CASSFTPTSGAYEQYF. The CDR3 nucleotides read TGTGCCAGCAGTTTCACCCCGACTAGCGGCGCCTACGAGCAGTACTTC.

This clonotype was seen at least ten times. The gene calls are TRBV11-1 and TRBJ2-5; 7 bases line up with TRBD2. Unmatched junction bases numbered 15, after V lost 5 bases and J lost 0 bases. Germline CDR1 SGHAT, CDR2 FQDESV (reference sequence). This CDR3 is 18 amino acids long. As DNA, the CDR3 is TGTGCCAGCAGCCCGCGGGGGACCCCAACCCCGTACCAAGAGACCCAGTACTTC. Protein sequence: CASSPRGTPTPYQETQYF.

This clonotype was seen many times. The CDR3 DNA follows: TGTGCCAGCAGTGAGTCAGGGATTGAAGCTTTCTTT. It encodes CASSESGIEAFF. The genes are TRBV12-3 or TRBV12-4 and TRBJ1-1, with D perhaps TRBD1 (5 bases). V shed 5 bases and J shed 7 bases, with 11 bases lying between them. The length of the CDR3 is 12 residues.

There are a few counts of this clonotype. V is TRBV6-5 and J is TRBJ2-4; 7 nucleotides align to TRBD1. Per the germline V gene, CDR1 is MNHEY and CDR2 is SVGAGI. CDR3 size: 19 residues. The V gene end was trimmed by 4 bases and the J gene end by 0 bases; junction bases not matched to a gene: 15. For the CDR3, the DNA is TGTGCCAGCAGTTCGGAGTATTACAGGGGATCGATAGCCAAAAACATTCAGTACTTC. It yields the protein CASSSEYYRGSIAKNIQYF.

This clonotype was detected many times. The chain recombines TRBV6-2 or TRBV6-3 with TRBJ2-7; D gene uncertain. Germline CDR1 and CDR2: MNHEY and SVGEGT. The V end was cut by 2 bases, the J end by 1 base, with 12 bases between. The CDR3 covers 15 residues. The CDR3 region is CASSYPPDWSYEQYF. For the CDR3, the DNA is TGTGCCAGCAGTTACCCCCCCGACTGGTCCTACGAGCAGTACTTC.

This clonotype was seen ten or more times. The genes are TRBV6-2 or TRBV6-3 and TRBJ2-4; 7 bases are a match to TRBD1. CDR1 is MNHEY, CDR2 SVGEGT, per germline. V lost 2 bases and J lost 2; bases outside the gene matches: 0. This CDR3 has 14 residues. This chain's CDR3 is CASSYRGPKNIQYF. The CDR3 DNA sequence: TGTGCCAGCAGTTACAGGGGGCCCAAAAACATTCAGTACTTC.